Listed below are T cell receptor beta chains from one sample, sequenced in a study of identical twins. TCRdb redid the calling of the 5' RACE reads with MiXCR, one entry per CDR3 protein. The sample comprises approximately 530,000 distinct CDR3 sequences, 20% to 25% of which are singletons, and 0.48% rests with the top ten. The data also belong to a second study, concerning yellow fever vaccine responses in identical twins.

Sequenced sample: CD4+ T cells sorted from blood. The receptors here all came from a woman aged 18-35 years in good health. CDR3s include the opening cysteine and the closing phenylalanine or tryptophan. Fields, in order: J gene, clone size, D gene, CDR3 length, V gene, CDR3 protein, CDR3 DNA. A D gene is named only where the DNA matches it firmly. Not all rows give a size; the values are once, few, many and, for expanded clones, a class.

J: TRBJ2-7; size: -; D: -; length: 14; V: TRBV5-1; CDR3: CASRPGTAAYEQYF; DNA: TGCGCCAGCAGACCTGGGACGGCCGCCTACGAGCAGTACTTC
J: TRBJ1-2; size: -; D: TRBD1; length: 17; V: TRBV27; CDR3: CASSGLPRGQTNYGYTF; DNA: TGTGCCAGCAGTGGTCTTCCGAGGGGACAGACTAACTATGGCTACACCTTC
J: TRBJ2-1; size: once; D: -; length: 14; V: TRBV5-1; CDR3: CASSLAVSLGEQFF; DNA: TGCGCCAGCAGCTTGGCTGTCTCCTTGGGTGAGCAGTTCTTC
J: TRBJ1-6; size: few; D: -; length: 16; V: TRBV2; CDR3: CASSGGGGSYNSPLHF; DNA: TGTGCCAGCAGTGGAGGAGGGGGATCCTATAATTCACCCCTCCACTTT
J: TRBJ2-7; size: few; D: TRBD1; length: 16; V: TRBV28; CDR3: CASKTPGQGTSYEQYF; DNA: TGTGCCAGCAAAACCCCCGGACAGGGGACCTCCTACGAGCAGTACTTC
J: TRBJ1-1; size: -; D: -; length: 14; V: TRBV20-1; CDR3: CSARPNPWGTEAFF; DNA: TGCAGTGCTAGACCGAACCCCTGGGGCACTGAAGCTTTCTTT
J: TRBJ1-4; size: few; D: -; length: 14; V: TRBV6-4; CDR3: CASSGAGTNEKLFF; DNA: TGTGCCAGCAGTGGGGCGGGGACGAATGAAAAACTGTTTTTT
J: TRBJ1-4; size: few; D: -; length: 12; V: TRBV6-4; CDR3: CASSDLGGKLFF; DNA: TGTGCCAGCAGTGACTTAGGAGGAAAACTGTTTTTT
J: TRBJ2-1; size: -; D: -; length: 17; V: TRBV2; CDR3: CASSVDGVSSSYNEQFF; DNA: TGTGCCAGCAGTGTTGACGGAGTGTCGAGCTCCTACAATGAGCAGTTCTTC
J: TRBJ2-2; size: -; D: TRBD1; length: 15; V: TRBV24-1; CDR3: CATKGTGGYTGELFF; DNA: TGTGCCACCAAGGGGACAGGGGGCTACACCGGGGAGCTGTTTTTT
J: TRBJ1-1; size: many; D: -; length: 11; V: TRBV2; CDR3: CASGANTEAFF; DNA: TGTGCCAGCGGGGCGAACACTGAAGCTTTCTTT
J: TRBJ2-2; size: few; D: -; length: 15; V: TRBV5-1; CDR3: CASSLDSTDTGELFF; DNA: TGCGCCAGCAGCTTGGACTCCACCGACACCGGGGAGCTGTTTTTT
J: TRBJ2-1; size: few; D: TRBD2; length: 17; V: TRBV7-9; CDR3: CASSLGSGTTAANEQFF; DNA: TGTGCCAGCAGCTTAGGTTCCGGGACTACCGCTGCGAATGAGCAGTTCTTC
J: TRBJ2-7; size: -; D: -; length: 14; V: TRBV9; CDR3: CASSVEVIPYEQYF; DNA: TGTGCCAGCAGCGTAGAGGTTATCCCCTACGAGCAGTACTTC
J: TRBJ2-3; size: few; D: TRBD2; length: 16; V: TRBV5-1; CDR3: CASSSQRETSTDTQYF; DNA: TGCGCCAGCAGCTCCCAGCGGGAGACTAGCACAGATACGCAGTATTTT
J: TRBJ1-6; size: -; D: -; length: 16; V: TRBV19; CDR3: CASSRIRTRDIVPLHF; DNA: TGTGCCAGTAGTAGGATTAGGACCAGGGATATCGTTCCCCTCCACTTT
J: TRBJ2-2; size: -; D: TRBD1; length: 17; V: TRBV10-3; CDR3: CAISPGTGGAGTGELFF; DNA: TGTGCCATCAGTCCCGGGACAGGGGGCGCTGGCACCGGGGAGCTGTTTTTT
J: TRBJ1-1; size: few; D: -; length: 12; V: TRBV18; CDR3: CATSVGNTEAFF; DNA: TGTGCCACCTCCGTTGGGAACACTGAAGCTTTCTTT
J: TRBJ2-1; size: few; D: TRBD2; length: 15; V: TRBV20-1; CDR3: CSARVGTSGSHEQFF; DNA: TGCAGTGCTAGAGTCGGGACTAGCGGGAGCCATGAGCAGTTCTTC
J: TRBJ2-2; size: few; D: TRBD1; length: 15; V: TRBV29-1; CDR3: CSVAGDRGWTGELFF; DNA: TGCAGCGTTGCCGGGGACAGGGGTTGGACCGGGGAGCTGTTTTTT
J: TRBJ2-2; size: -; D: -; length: 16; V: TRBV5-1; CDR3: CASSPKASSNTGELFF; DNA: TGCGCCAGCAGCCCGAAGGCTAGCAGCAACACCGGGGAGCTGTTTTTT
J: TRBJ2-1; size: few; D: TRBD2; length: 14; V: TRBV7-8; CDR3: CASSLAARGGPGFF; DNA: TGTGCCAGCAGCTTAGCTGCTCGGGGGGGCCCTGGGTTCTTC
J: TRBJ2-2; size: -; D: TRBD1; length: 15; V: TRBV18; CDR3: CASSRDSINTGELFF; DNA: TGTGCCAGCTCACGGGACAGCATAAACACCGGGGAGCTGTTTTTT
J: TRBJ2-7; size: few; D: -; length: 13; V: TRBV10-3; CDR3: CAISGGSSYEQYF; DNA: TGTGCCATCAGTGGGGGGAGTTCCTACGAGCAGTACTTC
J: TRBJ2-1; size: -; D: TRBD2; length: 15; V: TRBV7-9; CDR3: CASSLSGSSGGEQFF; DNA: TGTGCCAGCAGCCTTAGCGGGAGTTCAGGCGGTGAGCAGTTCTTC
J: TRBJ2-3; size: many; D: TRBD2; length: 14; V: TRBV10-3; CDR3: CAIGSGGSTDTQYF; DNA: TGTGCCATCGGTAGCGGGGGCTCCACAGATACGCAGTATTTT
J: TRBJ2-1; size: -; D: TRBD2; length: 14; V: TRBV11-2; CDR3: CASSLGGLAGGCVF; DNA: TGTGCCAGCAGCTTAGGAGGACTAGCGGGGGGGTGTGTCTTC
J: TRBJ2-1; size: -; D: -; length: 14; V: TRBV6-2/TRBV6-3; CDR3: CASESGGAGSEQFF; DNA: TGTGCCAGCGAAAGTGGGGGGGCTGGAAGTGAGCAGTTCTTC
J: TRBJ1-2; size: -; D: -; length: 14; V: TRBV6-5; CDR3: CASSYGRGDYGYTF; DNA: TGTGCCAGCAGTTACGGGAGGGGAGACTATGGCTACACCTTC
J: TRBJ2-2; size: few; D: -; length: 13; V: TRBV20-1; CDR3: CSADQGSGGELFF; DNA: TGCAGTGCGGACCAGGGGAGTGGCGGGGAGCTGTTTTTT
J: TRBJ2-5; size: few; D: -; length: 12; V: TRBV7-2; CDR3: CASSPAGRTQYF; DNA: TGTGCCAGCAGCCCTGCCGGTAGGACCCAGTACTTC
J: TRBJ2-1; size: few; D: TRBD2; length: 15; V: TRBV20-1; CDR3: CSARGAGGEGFEQFF; DNA: TGCAGTGCTAGGGGAGCGGGAGGAGAAGGTTTTGAGCAGTTCTTC
J: TRBJ1-2; size: -; D: -; length: 13; V: TRBV11-2; CDR3: CASSLAGQYGYTF; DNA: TGTGCCAGCAGCTTAGCAGGGCAATACGGCTACACCTTC
J: TRBJ2-1; size: -; D: TRBD2; length: 17; V: TRBV19; CDR3: CASSGYSRLAGANEQFF; DNA: TGTGCCAGTAGTGGATACTCCCGACTAGCGGGAGCTAATGAGCAGTTCTTC
J: TRBJ2-3; size: -; D: TRBD1; length: 14; V: TRBV28; CDR3: CASLAGQGVDTQYF; DNA: TGTGCCAGCTTGGCCGGACAGGGTGTGGATACGCAGTATTTT
J: TRBJ2-1; size: few; D: TRBD2; length: 14; V: TRBV2; CDR3: CASRGLAGAGEQFF; DNA: TGTGCCAGCAGGGGTCTAGCGGGAGCGGGTGAGCAGTTCTTC
J: TRBJ2-1; size: -; D: -; length: 12; V: TRBV10-3; CDR3: CAISPQGNEQFF; DNA: TGTGCCATCAGTCCGCAGGGAAATGAGCAGTTCTTC
J: TRBJ2-5; size: many; D: -; length: 15; V: TRBV25-1; CDR3: CASSKMSGVQETHYF; DNA: TGTGCCAGCAGTAAAATGAGTGGGGTACAAGAGACCCATTACTTC
J: TRBJ2-3; size: few; D: TRBD2; length: 14; V: TRBV20-1; CDR3: CSASIAGGTDTQYF; DNA: TGCAGTGCCTCTATAGCGGGGGGCACAGATACGCAGTATTTT
J: TRBJ2-1; size: few; D: TRBD2; length: 15; V: TRBV24-1; CDR3: CATSSGGTAYNEQFF; DNA: TGTGCCACCAGTTCGGGGGGGACCGCCTACAATGAGCAGTTCTTC
J: TRBJ2-7; size: few; D: TRBD2; length: 15; V: TRBV20-1; CDR3: CSASGLTSGRLEQYF; DNA: TGCAGTGCTAGTGGTTTGACTAGCGGGAGGCTCGAGCAGTACTTC
J: TRBJ2-5; size: few; D: TRBD2; length: 16; V: TRBV3-1; CDR3: CASSQDKLAGLETQYF; DNA: TGTGCCAGCAGCCAAGATAAACTAGCGGGGCTAGAGACCCAGTACTTC